These 26 T cell receptor beta chains share one sample of origin, sequenced in a study of B cell selection in AIRE deficiency. The protocol was immunoSEQ multiplex PCR, while the TCRdb copy is restricted to in-frame clones and leaves out a portion. The sample holds 20,000 to 25,000 clones; 95% to 98% are singletons and the top ten take 0.17%. Conventional CD4 T cells were sorted as CD4+CD127+ cells. Sequencing was carried out using conventional CD4+ T cells sorted from PBMCs. These receptors all come from a human donor with AIRE deficiency.

The rearrangement uses TRBV2 and TRBJ2-2; no clear D gene. CDR1 is SNHLY, CDR2 FYNNEI, per germline. Trimming pared 4 bases from V and 5 bases from J, leaving 8 bases between. The CDR3 sequence is 13 residues long. The CDR3 DNA is TGTGCCAGCAGTGTCGAGCAGACCGGGGAGCTGTTTTTT. Translation: CASSVEQTGELFF.

The chain recombines TRBV25-1 with TRBJ2-7, with D unresolved. This CDR3 contains 11 residues. V shed 10 bases and J shed 5 bases, with 12 bases lying between them. The germline V gene has CDR1 MGHDK and CDR2 SYGVNS. For the CDR3, the DNA is TGTGCCACCCTCCTGCGAAACGAGCAGTACTTC. It specifies CATLLRNEQYF.

The chain recombines TRBV6-5 with TRBJ1-5; D is uncertain. The V end lost 8 bases, the J end lost 6 bases, and 14 bases lay between the germline ends. Germline assignment: CDR1 MNHEY and CDR2 SVGAGI. There are 13 residues in the CDR3. DNA of the CDR3: TGTGCCAGCCAAGCGCGGGAGGGTCAGCCCCAGCATTTT. Translating it yields CASQAREGQPQHF.

V usage is TRBV20-1 and J usage is TRBJ2-5, with unresolved D. The germline V gene has CDR1 DFQATT and CDR2 SNEGSKA (reference sequence). This CDR3 is built from 10 residues. Trimming removed 3 bases at V and 4 bases at J, with 3 bases between. The CDR3 reads CSARRETQYF. The CDR3 DNA is TGCAGTGCTAGGCGAGAGACCCAGTACTTC.

V usage is TRBV12-5 and J usage is TRBJ2-3, with TRBD1 identical over 10 bases. CDR1 is LGHNT, CDR2 FRNRAP, per germline. Trimming took 5 bases from V and 2 from J; bases not matched to a gene: 4. CDR3 length: 15 residues. CDR3 loop: CASGPGQGNTDTQYF. CDR3 nucleotides: TGTGCTAGTGGTCCGGGACAGGGGAACACAGATACGCAGTATTTT.

This chain uses TRBV6-1 with TRBJ1-4; D unresolved. Germline loops: CDR1 MNHNS, CDR2 SASEGT. This CDR3 has 14 residues. Trimming removed 10 bases from V and 3 bases from J, with 15 bases in between. The CDR3 protein is CATLSRWANEKLFF. Written as DNA, the CDR3 is TGTGCCACCCTCAGCCGTTGGGCTAATGAAAAACTGTTTTTT.

The chain carries TRBV19 and TRBJ1-1; D uncertain. V lost 5 bases, J lost 1 base, and 11 bases lay in between. The germline V gene encodes CDR1 LNHDA and CDR2 SQIVND (reference sequence). There are 14 residues in the CDR3. CDR3 sequence: CASSFRTENTEAFF. In DNA form, the CDR3 reads TGTGCCAGTAGTTTCCGGACCGAGAACACTGAAGCTTTCTTT. Full variable domain (remainder filled in from reference TRBV19 and TRBJ1-1): DGGITQSPKYLFRKEGQNVTLSCEQNLNHDAMYWYRQDPGQGLRLIYYSQIVNDFQKGDIAEGYSVSREKKESFPLTVTSAQKNPTAFYLCASSFRTENTEAFFGQGTRLTVV.

This clone has a single count. V usage is TRBV30 and J usage is TRBJ1-5; D possibly corresponds to TRBD1 (6 bases). The CDR3 runs 20 residues. Germline CDR1 and CDR2: GTSNPN and SVGIG (reference sequence). Trimming cost V 0 bases and J 0 bases, with 24 bases left between them. CDR3 in DNA: TGTGCCTGGAGTGTAAGAGTCTGGGGGCCGAGAGGGAATAGCAATCAGCCCCAGCATTTT. Its protein product is CAWSVRVWGPRGNSNQPQHF.

The gene calls are TRBV9 and TRBJ2-3, with 9 nucleotides matching TRBD2. The ends lost 3 bases at V and 5 bases at J; junction bases unmatched: 10. The CDR3 covers 16 residues. Per the germline V gene, CDR1 is SGDLS and CDR2 is YYNGEE. The CDR3 loop is CASSASGRPGGDTQYF. The CDR3 DNA reads TGTGCCAGCAGCGCGAGCGGGAGGCCAGGAGGAGATACGCAGTATTTT.

This clone was seen a single time. Written as DNA, the CDR3 is TGTGCCAGCAGTACCGGGACAGCCTCTGGAAACACCATATATTTT. Its protein is CASSTGTASGNTIYF. The V and J genes are TRBV28 and TRBJ1-3, with 7 bases identical to TRBD1. The ends lost 5 bases at V and 0 bases at J; junction bases unmatched: 4. This CDR3 region has 15 residues. The germline gives CDR1 MDHEN, CDR2 SYDVKM.

This clone has just a few counts. The chain has TRBV11-2 and TRBJ2-1; D is ambiguous. Trimming removed 1 base from V and 3 bases from J, with 7 bases in between. In germline, CDR1 is SGHAT, CDR2 FQNNGV. The CDR3 is 14 residues long. The CDR3 loop is CASSLGGFYNEQFF. Here the CDR3 DNA reads TGTGCCAGCAGCTTAGGGGGATTCTACAATGAGCAGTTCTTC. The whole variable domain, filled in from reference TRBV11-2 and TRBJ2-1, reads EAGVAQSPRYKIIEKRQSVAFWCNPISGHATLYWYQQILGQGPKLLIQFQNNGVVDDSQLPKDRFSAERLKGVDSTLKIQPAKLEDSAVYLCASSLGGFYNEQFFGPGTRLTVL.

CDR3 nucleotides: TGTGCCAGCTCCACGTATGGCAGTACCGGGGAGCTGTTTTTT. It yields the protein CASSTYGSTGELFF. The V call is TRBV7-3, the J call TRBJ2-2; unclear D gene. Germline CDR1 is SGHTA and CDR2 is FQGTGA. The CDR3 extends over 14 amino acids. The V and J ends lost 8 bases and 5 bases respectively, with 15 bases between them. The full variable domain, with the rest looked up from reference TRBV7-3 and TRBJ2-2, is GAGVSQTPSNKVTEKGKYVELRCDPISGHTALYWYRQSLGQGPEFLIYFQGTGAADDSGLPNDRFFAVRPEGSVSTLKIQRTERGDSAVYLCASSTYGSTGELFFGEGSRLTVL.

The chain uses TRBV4-1 and TRBJ2-5; D uncertain. The V end was cut by 3 bases, the J end by 4 bases, with 15 bases between. This CDR3 spans 15 amino acids. Germline V gene data show CDR1 as MGHRA and CDR2 as YSYEKL. CDR3: CASSHLVGNRETQYF. The CDR3 DNA reads TGCGCCAGCAGCCATTTGGTGGGGAATCGAGAGACCCAGTACTTC.

The chain couples TRBV2 to TRBJ1-4; D remains ambiguous. The V gene's germline CDR1 is SNHLY and CDR2 FYNNEI. V was cut by 6 bases and J by 0 bases, with 14 bases left in between. The CDR3 runs to 16 residues. This CDR3 is CASSLTARATNEKLFF. The CDR3 coding sequence is TGTGCCAGCAGCTTAACCGCTCGGGCAACTAATGAAAAACTGTTTTTT. Looking up the rest from reference TRBV2 and TRBJ1-4 gives the full variable domain: EPEVTQTPSHQVTQMGQEVILRCVPISNHLYFYWYRQILGQKVEFLVSFYNNEISEKSEIFDDQFSVERPDGSNFTLKIRSTKLEDSAMYFCASSLTARATNEKLFFGSGTQLSVL.

The V gene is TRBV14, the J gene TRBJ1-2, with 7 positions matching TRBD1. The CDR3 totals 15 residues. The ends lost 4 bases at V and 3 bases at J; junction bases unmatched: 8. Germline CDR1 SGHDN, CDR2 FVKESK. The CDR3 DNA reads TGTGCCAGCAGCCGCATAACCGGGACAGACTATGGCTACACCTTC. This translates into CASSRITGTDYGYTF.

The chain links TRBV7-9 to TRBJ2-1; 7 nucleotides line up with TRBD1. Germline V gene sequence: CDR1 SEHNR, CDR2 FQNEAQ (reference sequence). The CDR3 covers 15 residues. V was pared by 3 bases and J by 3 bases, with 5 bases of the junction left unmatched. The CDR3, as DNA: TGTGCCAGCAGCTTGAAAGGGGGCGACTACAATGAGCAGTTCTTC. This codes for CASSLKGGDYNEQFF.

This sequence joins TRBV19 and TRBJ1-5; D unresolved. Germline values: CDR1 LNHDA, CDR2 SQIVND (reference sequence). The CDR3 is 13 residues long. The V and J ends lost 5 bases and 8 bases respectively, with 13 bases between them. CDR3 sequence (DNA): TGTGCCAGTAGTTCAACCCGTTCTGAGCCCCAGCATTTT. It specifies CASSSTRSEPQHF.

The chain carries TRBV6-5 and TRBJ1-4, with D perhaps TRBD1 (5 bases). Germline lookup yields CDR1 MNHEY and CDR2 SVGAGI. V was cut by 0 bases and J by 4 bases, with 9 bases left in between. The CDR3 contains 15 residues. The CDR3 DNA sequence: TGTGCCAGCAGTTACTCGGGGCAGGGTAATGAAAAACTGTTTTTT. The encoded protein is CASSYSGQGNEKLFF.

A word on this clone: Additional DNA sequences in this sample encode the identical CDR3. The chain links TRBV30 to TRBJ1-2, with D unclear. V was clipped by 3 bases and J by 4 bases, with 9 bases between them. This CDR3 has 12 residues. Germline CDR1 reads GTSNPN; CDR2 reads SVGIG (reference sequence). The CDR3 protein is CAWSPGSYGYTF. The DNA for the CDR3 is TGTGCCTGGAGCCCAGGATCCTATGGCTACACCTTC.

The chain couples TRBV7-6 to TRBJ2-5; D is ambiguous. The length of the CDR3 is 13 residues. Trimming shortened V by 1 base and J by 2 bases, and 5 bases separated the two germline ends. CDR1 and CDR2 from the germline V gene are SGHVS and FNYEAQ. The CDR3, as DNA: TGTGCCAGCAGCTTAGTCCCTCAAGAGACCCAGTACTTC. It specifies CASSLVPQETQYF. Combining the CDR3 with reference TRBV7-6 and TRBJ2-5 gives the whole variable domain GAGVSQSPRYKVTKRGQDVALRCDPISGHVSLYWYRQALGQGPEFLTYFNYEAQQDKSGLPNDRFSAERPEGSISTLTIQRTEQRDSAMYRCASSLVPQETQYFGPGTRLLVL.

V gene TRBV9 combines with J gene TRBJ2-1; D call uncertain. The V end was cut by 3 bases, the J end by 8 bases, with 18 bases between. The V gene's germline CDR1 is SGDLS and CDR2 YYNGEE. The CDR3 loop spans 15 amino acids. The CDR3 sequence: CASSADPSMTDEQFF. The CDR3 DNA sequence: TGTGCCAGCAGCGCAGACCCAAGTATGACCGATGAGCAGTTCTTC.

V usage is TRBV27 and J usage is TRBJ2-2; 7 bases line up with TRBD1. The germline V gene encodes CDR1 MNHEY and CDR2 SMNVEV (reference sequence). The CDR3 totals 15 residues. Trimming cost V 5 bases and J 3 bases; bases outside gene matches: 6. The CDR3 sequence: CASSTLDRDTGELFF. As DNA, the CDR3 is TGTGCCAGCAGTACCCTAGACAGGGACACCGGGGAGCTGTTTTTT.

In DNA, the CDR3 is TGTGCCAGCAGTGGAGGGAATCAGCCCCAGCATTTT. Encoded protein: CASSGGNQPQHF. The chain uses TRBV6-6 and TRBJ1-5, with no clear D. The V end was cut by 5 bases, the J end by 4 bases, with 6 bases between. The germline CDR1 and CDR2 sequences are MNHNY and SVGAGI (reference sequence). The CDR3 covers 12 residues.

The V call is TRBV5-1, the J call TRBJ2-1; D is undetermined. Looked up from germline, CDR1 is SGHRS and CDR2 is YFSETQ. The V end lost 3 bases, the J end lost 3 bases, and 16 bases lay between the germline ends. The CDR3 extends over 16 amino acids. The CDR3, as DNA: TGCGCCAGCAGCTCAGAGGTGGTCGTACACTACAATGAGCAGTTCTTC. It translates to CASSSEVVVHYNEQFF. The variable domain in full, with the rest retrieved from reference TRBV5-1 and TRBJ2-1, is KAGVTQTPRYLIKTRGQQVTLSCSPISGHRSVSWYQQTPGQGLQFLFEYFSETQRNKGNFPGRFSGRQFSNSRSEMNVSTLELGDSALYLCASSSEVVVHYNEQFFGPGTRLTVL.

This chain connects TRBV27 to TRBJ2-7; TRBD1 is a possible D gene (7 bases). Per the germline V gene, CDR1 is MNHEY and CDR2 is SMNVEV (reference sequence). The CDR3 consists of 15 residues. The V and J ends lost 5 bases and 4 bases respectively, with 18 bases between them. CDR3 amino acids: CASSTAGTVVYEQYF. The CDR3 DNA reads TGTGCCAGCAGTACCGCGGGGACAGTAGTTTACGAGCAGTACTTC.

This clone was counted once. Here the CDR3 reads CASSPRTNFLEQYF. In DNA, the CDR3 is TGTGCCAGCAGCCCCCGCACCAATTTTCTCGAGCAGTACTTC. V usage is TRBV7-4 and J usage is TRBJ2-7, with D unresolved. The CDR3 is 14 residues long. From germline, CDR1 is SGHVT and CDR2 SQSDAQ. V lost 5 bases to trimming and J lost 6 bases, with 17 bases between them.